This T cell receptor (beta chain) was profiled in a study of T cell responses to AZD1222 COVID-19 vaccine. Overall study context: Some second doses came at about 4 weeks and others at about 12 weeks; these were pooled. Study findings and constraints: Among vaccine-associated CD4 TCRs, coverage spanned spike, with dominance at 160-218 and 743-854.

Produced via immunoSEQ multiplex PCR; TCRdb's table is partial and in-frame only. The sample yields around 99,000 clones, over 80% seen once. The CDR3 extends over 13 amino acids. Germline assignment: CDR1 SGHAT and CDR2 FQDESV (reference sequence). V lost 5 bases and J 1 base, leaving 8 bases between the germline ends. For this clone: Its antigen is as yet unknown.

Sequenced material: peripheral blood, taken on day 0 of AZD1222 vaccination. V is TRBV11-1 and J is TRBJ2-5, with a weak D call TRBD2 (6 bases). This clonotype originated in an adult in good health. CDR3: CASSPGLQETQYF. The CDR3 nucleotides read TGTGCCAGCAGCCCGGGACTCCAAGAGACCCAGTACTTC.